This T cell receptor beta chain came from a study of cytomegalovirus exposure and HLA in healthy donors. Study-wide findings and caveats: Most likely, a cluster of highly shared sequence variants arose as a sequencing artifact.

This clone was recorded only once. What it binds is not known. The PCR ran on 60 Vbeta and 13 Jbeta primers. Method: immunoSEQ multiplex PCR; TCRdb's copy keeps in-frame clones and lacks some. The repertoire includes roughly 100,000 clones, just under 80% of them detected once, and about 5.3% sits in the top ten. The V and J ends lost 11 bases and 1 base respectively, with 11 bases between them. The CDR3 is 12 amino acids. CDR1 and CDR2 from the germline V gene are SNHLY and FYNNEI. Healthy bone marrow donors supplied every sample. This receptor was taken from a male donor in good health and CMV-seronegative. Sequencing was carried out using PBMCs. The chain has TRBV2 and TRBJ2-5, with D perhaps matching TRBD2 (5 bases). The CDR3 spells CAASRAQETQYF. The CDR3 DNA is TGTGCCGCCTCGAGGGCCCAAGAGACCCAGTACTTC.